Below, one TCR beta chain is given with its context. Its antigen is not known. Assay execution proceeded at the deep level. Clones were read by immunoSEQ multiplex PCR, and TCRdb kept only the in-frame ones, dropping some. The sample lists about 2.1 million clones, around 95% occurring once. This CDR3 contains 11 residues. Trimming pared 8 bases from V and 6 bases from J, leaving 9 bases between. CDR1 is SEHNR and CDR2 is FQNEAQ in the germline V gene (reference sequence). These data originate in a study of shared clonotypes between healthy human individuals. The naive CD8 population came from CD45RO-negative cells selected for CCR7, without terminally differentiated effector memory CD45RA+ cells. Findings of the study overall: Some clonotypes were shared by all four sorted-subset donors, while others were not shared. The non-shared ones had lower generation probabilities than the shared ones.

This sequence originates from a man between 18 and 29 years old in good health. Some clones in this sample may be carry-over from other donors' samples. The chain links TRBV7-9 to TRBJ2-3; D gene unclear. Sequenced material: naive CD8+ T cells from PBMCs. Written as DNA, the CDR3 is TGTGCCAGCCGCTCCCCGGATACGCAGTATTTT. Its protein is CASRSPDTQYF.